The subject of this entry is one TCR beta chain. The data are from a study of T-cell reconstitution after alpha-beta-depleted transplantation in children. Unique molecular identifiers tagged the TCRbeta library. TCRdb independently ran MiXCR on the PCR reads; one entry per CDR3 protein. The sample carries fewer than 550,000 distinct CDR3 sequences, more than 9.5% recorded once. The CDR3 has 12 amino acids. Germline-derived CDR1 and CDR2 are SQVTM and ANQGSEA. V lost 1 base to trimming and J lost 8 bases, with 9 bases between them. The TCR was taken from a female patient aged 2-10 years who had a stem cell transplant for aplastic anemia, so the T cells may come from the graft donor. This chain connects TRBV29-1 to TRBJ2-4; TRBD1 might be the D (5 bases). Material: PBMCs, mostly from graft donor cells, obtained 180 days after TCRalphabeta/CD19-depleted stem cell transplant. The CDR3 DNA follows: TGCAGCGTTGAAGGTCAGGGTGACATTCAGTACTTC. It yields the protein CSVEGQGDIQYF. The full variable domain, in which reference TRBV29-1 and TRBJ2-4 provide the parts outside the CDR3, is SAVISQKPSRDICQRGTSLTIQCQVDSQVTMMFWYRQQPGQSLTLIATANQGSEATYESGFVIDKFPISRPNLTFSTLTVSNMSPEDSSIYLCSVEGQGDIQYFGAGTRLSVL.